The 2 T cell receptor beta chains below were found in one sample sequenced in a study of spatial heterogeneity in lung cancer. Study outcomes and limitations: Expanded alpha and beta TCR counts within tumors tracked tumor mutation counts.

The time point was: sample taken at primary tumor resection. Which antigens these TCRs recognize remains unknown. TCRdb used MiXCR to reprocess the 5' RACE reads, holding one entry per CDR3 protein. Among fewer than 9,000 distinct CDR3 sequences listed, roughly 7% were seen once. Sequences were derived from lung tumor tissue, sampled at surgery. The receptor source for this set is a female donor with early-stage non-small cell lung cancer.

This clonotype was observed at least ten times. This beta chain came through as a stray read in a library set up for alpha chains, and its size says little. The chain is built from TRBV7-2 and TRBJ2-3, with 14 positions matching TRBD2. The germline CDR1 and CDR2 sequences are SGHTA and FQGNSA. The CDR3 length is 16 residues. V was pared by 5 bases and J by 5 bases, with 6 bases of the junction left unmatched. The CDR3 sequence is CASSRSGLAGGDTQYF. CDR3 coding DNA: TGTGCCAGCAGCCGTAGTGGACTAGCGGGAGGAGATACGCAGTATTTT.

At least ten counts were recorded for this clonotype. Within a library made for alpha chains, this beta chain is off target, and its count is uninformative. The CDR3 coding sequence is TGTGCCAGCAGTTTACGAGGGAATCTAGCGGGAAGGTTCCCCCGTGAGCAGTTCTTC. Protein sequence: CASSLRGNLAGRFPREQFF. The chain employs TRBV27 and TRBJ2-1, with TRBD2 matching 9 bases. There are 19 residues in the CDR3. Germline assignment: CDR1 MNHEY and CDR2 SMNVEV (reference sequence). Trimming removed 2 bases from V and 9 bases from J; junction bases left unmatched: 20.